The 3 T cell receptor beta chains below were found in one sample sequenced in a study of T cell repertoires in cytomegalovirus infection. These receptors' targets are unknown. TCRdb re-called the reads with MiXCR, one entry per CDR3 protein. The sample shows roughly 45,000 distinct CDR3 sequences, 20% to 25% of them seen only once. The starting material was CD8+ T cells from cultured PBMCs, obtained from culture after CMV antigen stimulation. All receptors come from a human donor in good health (CMV status not recorded). Some clones in this sample may be carry-over from other donors' samples.

The chain joins TRBV29-1 to TRBJ2-1, with 11 bases aligning to TRBD2. CDR3 length equals 18 residues. J lost 3 bases, V lost 3 bases, and 13 bases had no gene match. Germline CDR1 SQVTM, CDR2 ANQGSEA. CDR3 in DNA: TGCAGCGTTGAGGGTTGGCTAGCGGGAGGCCTAATCTACAATGAGCAGTTCTTC. It yields the protein CSVEGWLAGGLIYNEQFF.

This clonotype was seen only a few times. The CDR3 bases are TGTGCCAGCAGCCCGACTCCCGGGACAGCGAACACTGAAGCTTTCTTT. Translating gives CASSPTPGTANTEAFF. The rearrangement uses TRBV7-9 and TRBJ1-1; TRBD1 aligns across 7 bases. Looked up from germline, CDR1 is SEHNR and CDR2 is FQNEAQ (reference sequence). This CDR3 spans 16 amino acids. V gave up 5 bases and J gave up 1 base; unmatched junction bases: 10. The full variable domain, completed using reference TRBV7-9 and TRBJ1-1, is DTGVSQNPRHKITKRGQNVTFRCDPISEHNRLYWYRQTLGQGPEFLTYFQNEAQLEKSRLLSDRFSAERPKGSFSTLEIQRTEQGDSAMYLCASSPTPGTANTEAFFGQGTRLTVV.

The sample holds a few counts of this clonotype. This chain uses TRBV27 with TRBJ2-7; D remains ambiguous. Per germline, CDR1 MNHEY and CDR2 SMNVEV (reference sequence). The V end was cut by 3 bases, the J end by 3 bases, with 9 bases between. The CDR3 sequence is 13 residues long. CDR3 nucleotide sequence: TGTGCCAGCAGTTTTTCCGCCCACTACGAGCAGTACTTC. Its translation is CASSFSAHYEQYF.